This entry lists 20 T cell receptor beta chains sequenced from one sample in a study of blood T cell repertoires in COVID-19. Measured with immunoSEQ multiplex PCR; TCRdb has only the in-frame clones, and not every one. The sample lists some 300,000 clones; about nine tenths were seen once. The specimen was PBMCs or T cells enriched from blood (not recorded which). Receptors originate from a middle-aged woman who had recovered from COVID-19.

The V gene is TRBV24-1, the J gene TRBJ1-2; a weak D match, TRBD1 (5 bases). V was trimmed by 7 bases and J by 7 bases, leaving 15 bases between them. This CDR3 is 13 amino acids long. CDR1 is KGHDR and CDR2 is SFDVKD in the germline V gene. The CDR3 sequence is CATSADSSIGYTF. DNA of the CDR3: TGTGCCACCAGCGCCGACAGCTCTATTGGCTACACCTTC.

The genes are TRBV14 and TRBJ2-5, with 11 bases identical to TRBD1. This CDR3 comprises 18 residues. The V and J ends lost 0 bases and 5 bases, in that order; junction bases with no gene match: 11. CDR1 and CDR2 from the germline V gene are SGHDN and FVKESK. The CDR3 region is CASSQDFPDRGLGETQYF. CDR3 sequence (DNA): TGTGCCAGCAGCCAAGACTTTCCGGACAGGGGGCTGGGTGAGACCCAGTACTTC.

This chain joins TRBV5-1 and TRBJ2-1; a weak D match, TRBD2 (5 bases). The V gene's germline CDR1 is SGHRS and CDR2 YFSETQ. Trimming took off 4 bases at V and 0 bases at J, with 11 bases between the two ends. The CDR3 is made up of 15 amino acids. Here the CDR3 DNA reads TGCGCCAGCAGCGGTGGACTTAGCTCCTACAATGAGCAGTTCTTC. Translating gives CASSGGLSSYNEQFF.

This chain connects TRBV9 to TRBJ1-2; D gene ambiguous. In germline, CDR1 is SGDLS, CDR2 YYNGEE. V dropped 7 bases and J dropped 0 bases, with 7 bases sitting between them. This CDR3 is 12 amino acids long. The CDR3 sequence: CASGEANYGYTF. CDR3 nucleotide sequence: TGTGCCAGCGGAGAGGCTAACTATGGCTACACCTTC.

V is TRBV9 and J is TRBJ2-2; 8 bases are shared with TRBD2. V lost 4 bases and J lost 6; bases outside the gene matches: 11. Per germline, CDR1 SGDLS and CDR2 YYNGEE. This CDR3 has 16 amino acids. The CDR3 DNA is TGTGCCAGCAGCTTCCCCCGGGGGGGGTATCCCGGGGAGCTGTTTTTT. It is translated as CASSFPRGGYPGELFF. Full variable domain (outside the CDR3, taken from reference TRBV9 and TRBJ2-2): DSGVTQTPKHLITATGQRVTLRCSPRSGDLSVYWYQQSLDQGLQFLIQYYNGEERAKGNILERFSAQQFPDLHSELNLSSLELGDSALYFCASSFPRGGYPGELFFGEGSRLTVL.

The chain is built from TRBV2 and TRBJ1-6; D possibly corresponds to TRBD1 (5 bases). Germline V gene lookup returns CDR1 SNHLY and CDR2 FYNNEI. This CDR3 is built from 13 residues. The ends were cut back, 6 bases at V and 16 bases at J, with 19 bases in the middle. CDR3 DNA sequence: TGTGCCAGCAGCGTGCAAGCCGGGACTTCTCTCCACTTT. Amino acids: CASSVQAGTSLHF.

The chain links TRBV12-3 or TRBV12-4 to TRBJ1-1, with D tentatively TRBD1 (5 bases). V was cut by 6 bases and J by 10 bases, with 15 bases left in between. The CDR3 runs 12 residues. CDR3 sequence reads: CASRQSSQGAFF. The DNA of the CDR3 is TGTGCCAGCAGACAATCATCCCAGGGAGCTTTCTTT.

This chain joins TRBV29-1 and TRBJ2-3; D gene unclear. CDR1 SQVTM and CDR2 ANQGSEA come from the germline V gene. Trimming pared 8 bases from V and 2 bases from J, leaving 14 bases between. CDR3 length: 13 residues. Here the CDR3 DNA reads TGCAGCACAGATGTGGGCCACACAGATACGCAGTATTTT. The encoded protein is CSTDVGHTDTQYF.

The chain employs TRBV3-1 (or the pseudogene TRBV3-2) and TRBJ2-7, with a possible D match to TRBD1 (5 bases). Trimming took 4 bases from V and 2 from J, leaving 12 bases between them. Germline V CDR1 and CDR2: LGHDT, YNNKEL (reference sequence). There are 14 residues in the CDR3. The CDR3 coding sequence is TGTGCCAGCAGCCTTGGACAAACAGCCTACGAGCAGTACTTC. This gives the protein CASSLGQTAYEQYF.

This rearrangement joins TRBV6-5 to TRBJ1-2; TRBD1 is a possible D gene (6 bases). The V gene's germline CDR1 is MNHEY and CDR2 SVGAGI. V was cut by 0 bases and J by 4 bases, with 12 bases left in between. The CDR3 has 15 amino acids. DNA for the CDR3: TGTGCCAGCAGTTACTCGGGGGGGCTGGCCTATGGCTACACCTTC. Translation: CASSYSGGLAYGYTF.

The rearrangement links TRBV13 to TRBJ2-7; no clear D gene. The V and J ends lost 5 bases and 3 bases respectively, with 5 bases between them. This CDR3 region has 11 residues. Germline V CDR1 and CDR2: PRHDT, FYEKMQ (reference sequence). For the CDR3, the DNA is TGTGCCAGCAGCCAAAACTACGAGCAGTACTTC. Translated: CASSQNYEQYF.

This clone was recorded once. The rearrangement joins TRBV7-2 to TRBJ2-7, with TRBD1 identical over 9 bases. The V gene end was trimmed by 1 base and the J gene end by 13 bases; junction bases not matched to a gene: 14. CDR3 length equals 15 residues. Germline values: CDR1 SGHTA, CDR2 FQGNSA. The CDR3, as DNA: TGTGCCAGCAGCTTAGATCCCCTTCGGGACAGGGAGTTCTACTTC. Protein: CASSLDPLRDREFYF.

The chain carries TRBV2 and TRBJ1-5, with D possibly being TRBD1 (5 bases). The V and J ends lost 7 bases and 7 bases respectively, with 11 bases between them. Per germline, CDR1 SNHLY and CDR2 FYNNEI. The CDR3 has 12 residues. CDR3 residues: CASKDQGQPQHF. CDR3 DNA sequence: TGTGCCAGCAAGGACCAGGGACAGCCCCAGCATTTT.

The CDR3 bases are TGTGCCAGTACCCAGGGGTCGGCTAATGAAAAACTGTTTTTT. Amino acid sequence: CASTQGSANEKLFF. The chain couples TRBV19 to TRBJ1-4; tentatively, D is TRBD1 (6 bases). The CDR3 spans 14 residues. Trimming removed 7 bases at V and 3 bases at J, with 12 bases between. Germline loops: CDR1 LNHDA, CDR2 SQIVND (reference sequence).

This clone was found once. The CDR3 sequence is CASSKVREETQYF. For the CDR3, the DNA is TGTGCCAGCAGCAAAGTTCGAGAGGAGACCCAGTACTTC. The chain has TRBV21-1 and TRBJ2-5; no DNA check was done on the table's D call, TRBD2. TRBV21-1 has pseudogene status. The length of the CDR3 is 13 residues.

The V and J genes are TRBV29-1 and TRBJ1-1; weak D call: TRBD1 (5 bases). Germline V CDR1 and CDR2: SQVTM, ANQGSEA. Trimming cost V 2 bases and J 7 bases, with 14 bases left between them. CDR3 length equals 13 residues. The CDR3 spells CSVETSGGGEAFF. CDR3 coding DNA: TGCAGCGTTGAAACTTCGGGGGGAGGTGAAGCTTTCTTT.

The V and J genes are TRBV5-8 and TRBJ1-4; TRBD1 aligns across 7 bases. Trimming removed 4 bases from V and 7 bases from J; junction bases left unmatched: 10. Per the germline V gene, CDR1 is SGHTS and CDR2 is YDEGEE. CDR3 length equals 15 residues. Here the CDR3 DNA reads TGTGCCAGCAGCACTGACGGGACAGTTGGTGAAAAACTGTTTTTT. Translated: CASSTDGTVGEKLFF.

The V and J genes are TRBV12-3 or TRBV12-4 and TRBJ2-1; maybe TRBD2 (6 bases). The CDR3 extends over 13 amino acids. The germline V and J ends were trimmed by 7 bases and 7 bases, with 14 bases remaining between them. The CDR3 DNA reads TGTGCCAGCACCGCGCGGCTAGCGAATGAGCAGTTCTTC. This codes for CASTARLANEQFF.

The chain joins TRBV3-1 (or the pseudogene TRBV3-2) to TRBJ2-5; TRBD2 agrees at 10 bases. V trimming: 4 bases; J trimming: 5 bases; junction bases outside the gene matches: 4. The CDR3 has 14 residues. The germline CDR1 and CDR2 sequences are LGHDT and YNNKEL (reference sequence). CDR3 sequence (DNA): TGTGCCAGCAGCCGGACGACTAGCGGGGAGACCCAGTACTTC. This translates into CASSRTTSGETQYF.

The J gene is TRBJ1-4, the V gene TRBV28; TRBD1 aligns across 7 bases. Germline CDR1 is MDHEN and CDR2 is SYDVKM. The CDR3 sequence is 14 residues long. Losses at the gene ends were 9 bases for V and 2 bases for J; bases not matched to a gene: 6. The CDR3 region is CASFQGGTNEKLFF. DNA of the CDR3: TGTGCCAGTTTTCAAGGGGGCACTAATGAAAAACTGTTTTTT.